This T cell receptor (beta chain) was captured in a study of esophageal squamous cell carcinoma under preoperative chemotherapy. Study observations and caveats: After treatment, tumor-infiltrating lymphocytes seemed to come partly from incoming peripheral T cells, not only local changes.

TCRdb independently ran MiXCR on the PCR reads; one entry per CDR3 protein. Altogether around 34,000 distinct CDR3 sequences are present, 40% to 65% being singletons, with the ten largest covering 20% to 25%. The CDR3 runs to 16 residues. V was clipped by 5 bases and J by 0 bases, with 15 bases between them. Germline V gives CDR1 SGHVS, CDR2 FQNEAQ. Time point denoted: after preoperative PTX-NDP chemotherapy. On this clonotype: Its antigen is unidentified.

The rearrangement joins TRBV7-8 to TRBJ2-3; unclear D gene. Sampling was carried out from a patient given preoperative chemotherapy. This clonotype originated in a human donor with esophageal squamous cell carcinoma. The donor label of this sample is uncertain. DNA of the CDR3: TGTGCCAGCAGCGGCCTCCAGGCGGTGAGCACAGATACGCAGTATTTT. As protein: CASSGLQAVSTDTQYF.